The 30 T cell receptor beta chains below were found in one sample sequenced in a study of identical twins. TCRdb re-analysed the 5' RACE reads in MiXCR, keeping a single row per CDR3 protein. The table has a few hundred thousand distinct CDR3 sequences, more than 9% seen once. These data also formed part of another study, on yellow fever vaccine responses in identical twins.

Sequenced: PBMCs. The receptors were gathered from a woman in her late teens or twenties in good health.

In this sample, this clonotype turned up many times. This chain connects TRBV7-2 to TRBJ1-2, with 7 bases matching TRBD1. V dropped 5 bases and J dropped 3; count of bases not matched to a gene: 3. This CDR3 spans 13 amino acids. Germline V gene lookup returns CDR1 SGHTA and CDR2 FQGNSA. This chain's CDR3 is CASSRDRDYGYTF. Here the CDR3 DNA reads TGTGCCAGCAGCCGAGACAGGGACTATGGCTACACCTTC.

This rearrangement joins TRBV5-4 to TRBJ2-1; 7 bases are a match to TRBD2. Germline lookup yields CDR1 SGHNT and CDR2 YYREEE (reference sequence). The CDR3 is 13 residues long. V was pared by 4 bases and J by 7 bases, with 5 bases of the junction left unmatched. CDR3 protein: CASSQGGGNEQFF. The CDR3 region has the DNA TGTGCCAGCAGCCAAGGCGGGGGAAATGAGCAGTTCTTC.

This chain joins TRBV6-1 and TRBJ1-2, with TRBD1 matching over 9 bases. The CDR3 runs to 16 residues. The germline CDR1 and CDR2 sequences are MNHNS and SASEGT. Trimming at V came to 4 bases and at J to 2 bases, leaving 8 bases not matched to a gene. The DNA for the CDR3 is TGTGCCAGCAGTGGAGCTATGGGACAGGGAAACTATGGCTACACCTTC. The encoded protein is CASSGAMGQGNYGYTF.

This clonotype has ten or more counts. The rearrangement links TRBV12-3 or TRBV12-4 to TRBJ2-3, with a weak D call TRBD2 (5 bases). The CDR3 covers 13 residues. The V gene lost 1 base and the J gene lost 6 bases, with 8 bases spanning the gap. The CDR3 DNA reads TGTGCCAGCAGTTTAGGTTGGGAGGATACGCAGTATTTT. As protein: CASSLGWEDTQYF.

A note on this clonotype: A read error may be the cause here, since a much bigger clone is one base away. This chain links TRBV12-3 or TRBV12-4 with TRBJ2-7; perhaps TRBD1 as D (6 bases). V lost 4 bases to trimming and J lost 1 base, with 8 bases between them. The CDR3 runs to 13 residues. The CDR3 spells CASSSGHSYEQYF. As DNA, the CDR3 is TGTGCCAGCAGTTCGGGACATTCCTACGAGCAGTACTTC.

The V call is TRBV14, the J call TRBJ1-3, with D hard to call. Trimming cost V 3 bases and J 5 bases, with 5 bases left between them. CDR1 is SGHDN, CDR2 FVKESK, per germline. This CDR3 region has 12 residues. The CDR3 DNA reads as TGTGCCAGCAGCCATACCAGAAACACCATATATTTT. Encoded protein: CASSHTRNTIYF.

The table lists this clonotype with many counts. This chain joins TRBV24-1 and TRBJ2-1, with 9 bases fitting TRBD1. Germline loops: CDR1 KGHDR, CDR2 SFDVKD. After removal of 3 bases from V and 4 bases from J, the junction contained 3 bases not matched to a gene. CDR3 length: 15 amino acids. In DNA, the CDR3 is TGTGCCACCAGTGATATGGGACAGGGTTACAATGAGCAGTTCTTC. This encodes CATSDMGQGYNEQFF.

This clonotype was detected ten times or more. The chain joins TRBV7-9 to TRBJ2-1; TRBD2 matches at 11 bases. V shed 3 bases, J shed 10 bases, and the junction held 8 bases outside the gene matches. This CDR3 spans 15 amino acids. From germline, CDR1 is SEHNR and CDR2 FQNEAQ (reference sequence). This chain's CDR3 is CASSFTSGGLQEQFF. CDR3 bases: TGTGCCAGCAGCTTTACTAGCGGGGGCCTCCAGGAGCAGTTCTTC. Complete variable domain (other parts from reference TRBV7-9 and TRBJ2-1): DTGVSQNPRHKITKRGQNVTFRCDPISEHNRLYWYRQTLGQGPEFLTYFQNEAQLEKSRLLSDRFSAERPKGSFSTLEIQRTEQGDSAMYLCASSFTSGGLQEQFFGPGTRLTVL.

This clonotype was counted a few times. The chain joins TRBV7-9 to TRBJ2-7, with 12 nucleotides matching TRBD2. The CDR3 has 15 residues. Germline-derived CDR1 and CDR2 are SEHNR and FQNEAQ (reference sequence). V shed 4 bases, J shed 5 bases, and the junction held 6 bases outside the gene matches. The CDR3 spells CASSSLAGGPDEQYF. CDR3 DNA: TGTGCCAGCAGCTCTCTAGCGGGAGGGCCGGACGAGCAGTACTTC.

The rearrangement joins TRBV7-2 to TRBJ2-7, with a weak D call TRBD1 (7 bases). Deletions cut 3 bases from V and 4 bases from J, with 22 bases between. The CDR3 totals 17 residues. The germline V gene has CDR1 SGHTA and CDR2 FQGNSA. Written as DNA, the CDR3 is TGTGCCAGCAGCTTTGGAAGGGTCGTGCAGGGGGGTTACGAGCAGTACTTC. It codes for CASSFGRVVQGGYEQYF. Full variable domain (missing parts from reference TRBV7-2 and TRBJ2-7): GAGVSQSPSNKVTEKGKDVELRCDPISGHTALYWYRQSLGQGLEFLIYFQGNSAPDKSGLPSDRFSAERTGGSVSTLTIQRTQQEDSAVYLCASSFGRVVQGGYEQYFGPGTRLTVT.

The chain links TRBV4-2 to TRBJ2-7; the D is unclear. The V and J ends lost 4 bases and 0 bases respectively, with 16 bases between them. The CDR3 spans 16 residues. Germline loops: CDR1 LGHNA, CDR2 YNFKEQ. The DNA of the CDR3 is TGTGCCAGCAGCCTCCTCGACGGACGGAGCTCCTACGAGCAGTACTTC. As protein: CASSLLDGRSSYEQYF.

This rearrangement joins TRBV12-3 or TRBV12-4 to TRBJ2-7; 7 nucleotides match TRBD2. V lost 6 bases and J lost 3; bases outside the gene matches: 14. The CDR3 is 16 amino acids. The CDR3 coding sequence is TGTGCCAGCAGAAACAGCGGGGTCGCTTCCTACTACGAGCAGTACTTC. The encoded protein is CASRNSGVASYYEQYF.

The chain carries TRBV2 and TRBJ2-2; D gene uncertain. V lost 6 bases to trimming and J lost 6 bases, with 20 bases between them. Germline V lookup: CDR1 SNHLY, CDR2 FYNNEI. The CDR3 runs to 16 residues. As DNA, the CDR3 is TGTGCCAGCAGGGGGTTAGATGGGCTGGTGGCCGGGGAGCTGTTTTTT. As protein: CASRGLDGLVAGELFF.

This clonotype was recorded a few times. The genes are TRBV15 and TRBJ2-5, with D maybe TRBD1 (7 bases). There are 15 residues in the CDR3. V was cut by 5 bases and J by 5 bases, with 18 bases left in between. In germline, CDR1 is LNHNV, CDR2 YYDKDF (reference sequence). The CDR3 DNA reads as TGTGCCACCAGCGTACGGACTTCAGGGGGGGAGACCCAGTACTTC. Its protein product is CATSVRTSGGETQYF.

This clonotype was seen ten or more times. The V call is TRBV20-1, the J call TRBJ2-3; D perhaps matches TRBD2 (7 bases). V gave up 3 bases and J gave up 4 bases, with 17 bases separating them. The CDR3 loop spans 15 amino acids. Germline CDR1 reads DFQATT; CDR2 reads SNEGSKA (reference sequence). The DNA of the CDR3 is TGCAGTGCTAGTAGGAGGGGGGGCCAAGCAGATACGCAGTATTTT. This gives the protein CSASRRGGQADTQYF.

This clonotype was picked up a small number of times. The V call is TRBV27, the J call TRBJ2-7, with 10 bases lining up with TRBD2. The CDR3 extends over 14 amino acids. In germline, CDR1 is MNHEY, CDR2 SMNVEV (reference sequence). Trimming cost V 1 base and J 5 bases; bases outside gene matches: 2. The CDR3 bases are TGTGCCAGCAGTTTATTAGCGGGAGGCCACGAGCAGTACTTC. It specifies CASSLLAGGHEQYF.

CDR3 DNA: TGTGCCATCAGGAGAAATGGACAGGGTAGAGCGGGAGTGACCTACGAGCAGTACTTC. Residues: CAIRRNGQGRAGVTYEQYF. The V gene is TRBV10-3, the J gene TRBJ2-7; D might be TRBD1 or TRBD2, each matching 8 bases. In germline, CDR1 is ENHRY, CDR2 SYGVKD. Trimming took off 6 bases at V and 2 bases at J, with 29 bases between the two ends. This CDR3 spans 19 amino acids.

This clonotype showed up many times. V usage is TRBV2 and J usage is TRBJ2-2; D remains unclear. The germline gives CDR1 SNHLY, CDR2 FYNNEI. This CDR3 has 15 residues. V was pared by 4 bases and J by 2 bases, with 11 bases between. CDR3 DNA: TGTGCCAGCAGTGGGTCAGAGAGCAACACCGGGGAGCTGTTTTTT. Its protein product is CASSGSESNTGELFF.

This clonotype occurred many times. The chain recombines TRBV7-9 with TRBJ2-7, with 9 bases that match TRBD2. This CDR3 comprises 14 residues. The V segment lost 4 bases and the J segment 4 bases; nucleotides outside the gene matches: 5. From germline, CDR1 is SEHNR and CDR2 FQNEAQ (reference sequence). The CDR3 loop reads CASSSGAGGYEQYF. DNA for the CDR3: TGTGCCAGCAGCTCGGGGGCGGGAGGGTACGAGCAGTACTTC.

This clonotype has just a few counts. The chain joins TRBV18 to TRBJ2-2; a weak D match, TRBD2 (6 bases). The CDR3 is 15 amino acids. V lost 2 bases and J 0 bases, leaving 7 bases between the germline ends. The V gene's germline CDR1 is KGHSH and CDR2 LQKENI. The DNA of the CDR3 is TGTGCCAGCTCACCAATAGCGGCGAACACCGGGGAGCTGTTTTTT. Amino acids: CASSPIAANTGELFF.

This clonotype was picked up a small number of times. The rearrangement uses TRBV7-2 and TRBJ2-7, with D hard to call. CDR1 SGHTA and CDR2 FQGNSA come from the germline V gene. V was cut by 5 bases and J by 7 bases, with 18 bases left in between. This CDR3 spans 14 amino acids. CDR3 protein: CASSVTAYAVEQYF. The CDR3 DNA sequence: TGTGCCAGCAGCGTCACTGCCTATGCAGTGGAGCAGTACTTC.

This clonotype showed up just a few times. The chain has TRBV29-1 and TRBJ1-1; perhaps TRBD1 as D (5 bases). The length of the CDR3 is 13 residues. Germline V gene data show CDR1 as SQVTM and CDR2 as ANQGSEA. Trimming stripped 2 bases from V and 5 bases from J, with 12 bases between. The CDR3 sequence is CSVERQGQTEAFF. The CDR3 nucleotides read TGCAGCGTTGAACGGCAGGGTCAAACTGAAGCTTTCTTT.

This clonotype was found many times. This sequence joins TRBV29-1 and TRBJ2-1; 7 bases fit TRBD2. Germline values: CDR1 SQVTM, CDR2 ANQGSEA. There are 15 residues in the CDR3. The V and J ends lost 1 base and 0 bases, in that order; junction bases with no gene match: 3. The CDR3: CSVEGLADSYNEQFF. For the CDR3, the DNA is TGCAGCGTTGAAGGGCTAGCGGACTCCTACAATGAGCAGTTCTTC.

A few counts support this clonotype. This chain connects TRBV7-9 to TRBJ2-1, with 7 bases fitting TRBD2. Germline V gene data show CDR1 as SEHNR and CDR2 as FQNEAQ (reference sequence). CDR3 size: 15 residues. V lost 7 bases and J lost 7; bases outside the gene matches: 13. CDR3: CASTYEGLVVNEQFF. The CDR3 DNA reads TGTGCCAGCACTTACGAAGGACTAGTGGTTAATGAGCAGTTCTTC.

The chain joins TRBV10-3 to TRBJ2-3; D is unclear. The CDR3 loop spans 14 amino acids. Germline V gene data show CDR1 as ENHRY and CDR2 as SYGVKD. The V end was cut by 1 base, the J end by 0 bases, with 5 bases between. CDR3 DNA: TGTGCCATCAGTGAGTACATGAGCACAGATACGCAGTATTTT. It is translated as CAISEYMSTDTQYF.

This clonotype came up a few times. The rearrangement links TRBV11-2 to TRBJ2-1; TRBD2 matches at 10 bases. Germline V gene lookup returns CDR1 SGHAT and CDR2 FQNNGV. This CDR3 has 15 amino acids. The V segment lost 6 bases and the J segment 4 bases; nucleotides outside the gene matches: 6. The CDR3 DNA follows: TGTGCCAGCAGGTGGACTAGCGGAATATACAATGAGCAGTTCTTC. It translates to CASRWTSGIYNEQFF. The whole variable domain, remainder taken from reference TRBV11-2 and TRBJ2-1, is EAGVAQSPRYKIIEKRQSVAFWCNPISGHATLYWYQQILGQGPKLLIQFQNNGVVDDSQLPKDRFSAERLKGVDSTLKIQPAKLEDSAVYLCASRWTSGIYNEQFFGPGTRLTVL.

V usage is TRBV20-1 and J usage is TRBJ2-1; D unclear. V was trimmed by 1 base and J by 2 bases, leaving 9 bases between them. Germline-derived CDR1 and CDR2 are DFQATT and SNEGSKA (reference sequence). The CDR3 contains 14 residues. CDR3 residues: CSARAPGPYNEQFF. CDR3 nucleotide sequence: TGCAGTGCTAGAGCGCCGGGTCCCTACAATGAGCAGTTCTTC.

Many counts were recorded for this clonotype. V usage is TRBV5-1 and J usage is TRBJ2-7; 11 bases fit TRBD1. This CDR3 comprises 15 residues. CDR1 SGHRS and CDR2 YFSETQ come from the germline V gene. The V segment lost 4 bases and the J segment 7 bases; nucleotides outside the gene matches: 10. The CDR3 sequence is CASSTSGTGGVEQYF. CDR3 bases: TGCGCCAGCAGCACCTCCGGGACAGGGGGAGTGGAGCAGTACTTC.

This clonotype was found a few times. The chain uses TRBV2 and TRBJ2-1, with D perhaps TRBD2 (5 bases). There are 14 residues in the CDR3. Trimming removed 5 bases from V and 10 bases from J, with 18 bases in between. Germline V gives CDR1 SNHLY, CDR2 FYNNEI. The CDR3 DNA follows: TGTGCCAGCAGTCCGAACGGGCCGTCGGGGGAGCAGTTCTTC. This sequence encodes CASSPNGPSGEQFF.

This clonotype has only a few counts. This chain links TRBV7-8 with TRBJ2-7; 8 positions match TRBD2. The CDR3 contains 15 residues. V lost 7 bases, J lost 6 bases, and 14 bases stayed unmatched. CDR1 SGHVS and CDR2 FQNEAQ come from the germline V gene. As DNA, the CDR3 is TGTGCCAGCACCCCAACCCAAGCGGGAGTTGTCGAGCAGTACTTC. Protein product: CASTPTQAGVVEQYF. Full variable domain (remainder filled in from reference TRBV7-8 and TRBJ2-7): GAGVSQSPRYKVAKRGQDVALRCDPISGHVSLFWYQQALGQGPEFLTYFQNEAQLDKSGLPSDRFFAERPEGSVSTLKIQRTQQEDSAVYLCASTPTQAGVVEQYFGPGTRLTVT.